These T cell receptor beta chains were read from a single sample in a study of vaccination effects on CD4 cells after COVID-19. The protocol was immunoSEQ multiplex PCR, while the TCRdb copy is restricted to in-frame clones and leaves out a portion. The sample yields roughly 55,000 clones, about 78% seen once. No antigen has been assigned to these receptors. This material consisted of CD4+ T cells from PBMCs cultured with HCoV-OC43 spike peptides, taken after COVID-19 vaccination. The receptors shown here come from a human donor who received a COVID-19 vaccine. Each CDR3 is given with its conserved first and last residue. A D gene is named only where the DNA matches it firmly.

.	TRBJ2-1	TRBV19	TGTGCCAGTAGTCCGACCGGGTTTTTTCTCTCCTACAATGAGCAGTTCTTC	CASSPTGFFLSYNEQFF
TRBD1	TRBJ2-3	TRBV30	TGTGCCTGGGGCCCAAGACAGGGTTGGGCAGATACGCAGTATTTT	CAWGPRQGWADTQYF
.	TRBJ2-5	TRBV12-3/TRBV12-4	TGTGCCAGCAGTTTTGGGGGGCAAGAGACCCAGTACTTC	CASSFGGQETQYF
.	TRBJ2-5	TRBV19	TGTGCCAGTAGTATCCTAGCCCAAGAGACCCAGTACTTC	CASSILAQETQYF
.	TRBJ1-2	TRBV21-1	TGTGCCAGCAGCAAATCTAAACGACAGGGGGGAAGCTACACCTTC	CASSKSKRQGGSYTF
.	TRBJ2-3	TRBV6-1	TGTGCCAGCAGTGAACTATGGGACACTAGCACAGATACGCAGTATTTT	CASSELWDTSTDTQYF
TRBD1	TRBJ2-1	TRBV27	TGTGCCAGCAGTTCCGGACAGGCGAACTACAATGAGCAGTTCTTC	CASSSGQANYNEQFF
.	TRBJ2-4	TRBV19	TGTGCCAGTAGTATAGATGAAAACATTCAGTACTTC	CASSIDENIQYF
.	TRBJ1-5	TRBV24-1	TGTGCCACCAGTGACGGGCCCGCGGCGGGCAATCAGCCCCAGCATTTT	CATSDGPAAGNQPQHF
.	TRBJ1-2	TRBV5-4	TGTGCCAGCAGCTTGGTAGGAGTCAACTATGGCTACACCTTC	CASSLVGVNYGYTF
TRBD1	TRBJ2-2	TRBV5-1	TGCGCCAGCAGCTTGGCCTTGGTCGACTCAGGGATCGAGAAACAGGGGAGAGACACCGGGGAGCTGTTTTTT	CASSLALVDSGIEKQGRDTGELFF